This TCR beta chain was captured in a study of T cell changes during pregnancy in multiple sclerosis. There are 14 residues in the CDR3. Germline loops: CDR1 SGHVS, CDR2 FNYEAQ. The V end lost 5 bases, the J end lost 10 bases, and 18 bases lay between the germline ends. Assay: immunoSEQ multiplex PCR; the TCRdb copy retains only in-frame clones and omits some. Seen here are about 99,000 clones, 92% observed once, and the top ten hold roughly 0.93%. Sequencing used peripheral blood, obtained after pregnancy. The receptor was derived from a female donor with multiple sclerosis, enrolled in a pregnancy study. The V and J genes are TRBV7-6 and TRBJ2-1, with D possibly being TRBD2 (6 bases). As DNA, the CDR3 is TGTGCCAGCAGCCCCGGAGGGTGGGGCGGGGAGCAGTTCTTC. Translated, it gives CASSPGGWGGEQFF. The full variable domain, in which reference TRBV7-6 and TRBJ2-1 provide the parts outside the CDR3, is GAGVSQSPRYKVTKRGQDVALRCDPISGHVSLYWYRQALGQGPEFLTYFNYEAQQDKSGLPNDRFSAERPEGSISTLTIQRTEQRDSAMYRCASSPGGWGGEQFFGPGTRLTVL.